The subject of this entry is one TCR beta chain. The antigen remains undetermined. The CDR3 is 14 amino acids. Germline lookup yields CDR1 DFQATT and CDR2 SNEGSKA (reference sequence). Trimming took 6 bases from V and 4 from J; bases not matched to a gene: 10. The sample belongs to a study of post-analysis software for immune sequencing data. Study details: Included courses were relapsing-remitting and secondary progressive multiple sclerosis; progressive-relapsing multiple sclerosis was also included.

Overall study results and limits: The study found TRBV5-6, TRBV5-1 and TRBV20-1 among about five TRBV segments more frequent in patients than controls. Significantly decreased normalized Chao1 diversity was recorded for multiple sclerosis patients relative to controls. F measure showed strong co-clustering of same-batch samples.

Unique molecular identifiers were present in the TCR beta cDNA libraries. From 1 to 10 million T cells, roughly 0.5 million cDNA molecules were obtained. Each CDR3 protein is one row after TCRdb ran MiXCR on the PCR reads. The sample carries some 800,000 distinct CDR3 sequences, roughly 46% recorded once. The sequence derives from a girl aged 10 to 17 with multiple sclerosis. The sequencing input was blood. This chain uses TRBV20-1 with TRBJ2-3; 7 bases fit TRBD2. CDR3 loop: CSANDWGRADTQYF. CDR3 sequence (DNA): TGCAGTGCCAATGACTGGGGGAGGGCAGATACGCAGTATTTT.